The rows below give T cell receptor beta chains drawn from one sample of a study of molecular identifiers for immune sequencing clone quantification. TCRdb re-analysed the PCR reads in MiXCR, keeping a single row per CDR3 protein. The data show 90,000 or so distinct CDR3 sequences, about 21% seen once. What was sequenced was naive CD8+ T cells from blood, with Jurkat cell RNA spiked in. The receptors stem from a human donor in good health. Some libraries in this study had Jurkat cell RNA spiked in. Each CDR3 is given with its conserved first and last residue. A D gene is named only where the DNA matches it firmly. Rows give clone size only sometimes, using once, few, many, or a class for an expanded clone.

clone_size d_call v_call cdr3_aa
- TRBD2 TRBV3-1 CASSPGLGGLEQCF
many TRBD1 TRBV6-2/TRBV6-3 CASSSGQYNQPQHF
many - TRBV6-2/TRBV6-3 CASSQATAGHETQYF
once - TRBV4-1 CASSFTHTEETQYF
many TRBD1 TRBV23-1 CASSQSWGWTGTMGVSGANVLTF
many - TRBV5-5 CASSSIQETQYF
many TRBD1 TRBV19 CASSPWTGSHEQYF
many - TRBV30 CAWNRESTDTQYF
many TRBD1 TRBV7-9 CASSLGDRASSYEQYF
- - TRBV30 CAWSLVSLGNEQYF